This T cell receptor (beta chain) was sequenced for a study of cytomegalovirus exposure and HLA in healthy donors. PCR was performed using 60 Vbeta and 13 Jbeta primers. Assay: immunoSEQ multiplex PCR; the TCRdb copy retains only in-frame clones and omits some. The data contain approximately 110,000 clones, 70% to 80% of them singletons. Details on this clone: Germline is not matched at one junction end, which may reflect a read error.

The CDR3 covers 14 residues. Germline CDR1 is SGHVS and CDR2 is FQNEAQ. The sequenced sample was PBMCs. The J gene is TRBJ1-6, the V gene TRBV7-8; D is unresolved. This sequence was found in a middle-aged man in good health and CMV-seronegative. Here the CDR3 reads CAGSPTISGSPLHF. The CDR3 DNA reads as TGTGCCGGCAGTCCTACTATTAGTGGTTCACCCCTCCACTTT.